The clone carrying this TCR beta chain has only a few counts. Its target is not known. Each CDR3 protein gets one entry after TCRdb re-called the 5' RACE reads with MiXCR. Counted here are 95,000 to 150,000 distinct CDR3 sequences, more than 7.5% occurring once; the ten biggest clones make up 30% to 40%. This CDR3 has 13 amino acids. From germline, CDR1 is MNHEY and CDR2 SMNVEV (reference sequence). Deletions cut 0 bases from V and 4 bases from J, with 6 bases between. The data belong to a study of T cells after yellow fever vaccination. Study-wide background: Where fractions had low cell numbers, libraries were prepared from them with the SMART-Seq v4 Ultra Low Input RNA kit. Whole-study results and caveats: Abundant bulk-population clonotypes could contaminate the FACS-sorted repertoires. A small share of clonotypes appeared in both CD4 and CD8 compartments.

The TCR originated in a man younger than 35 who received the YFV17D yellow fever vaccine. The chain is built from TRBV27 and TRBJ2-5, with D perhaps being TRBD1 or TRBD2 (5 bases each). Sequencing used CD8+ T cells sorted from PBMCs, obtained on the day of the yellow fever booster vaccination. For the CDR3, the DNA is TGTGCCAGCAGTTTATCTGGGGGAGAGACCCAGTACTTC. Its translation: CASSLSGGETQYF.